The following is a T cell receptor beta chain sequence with its context. The antigen it recognizes is unknown. Base qualities are not provided; no much larger clone lies one nucleotide away. Trimming leaves V shorter by 2 bases and J shorter by 6 bases, with the junction holding 6 bases beyond the gene matches. According to the germline V gene, CDR1 reads KGHDR and CDR2 reads SFDVKD. The cysteine opens and the phenylalanine closes a CDR3 of 14 amino acids. Just the 42-base CDR3 DNA is kept, in frame starting at base 1. This sample is drawn from a study of CD8 T cells in Susac syndrome (dated by TCRdb to about 2019). In terms of the full investigation: Repertoire sequencing was used to test whether CD8+ T cell activation and differentiation in Susac syndrome was antigen driven. The clonality of the CD8+ T cell repertoire was compared across 12 healthy donors, around 14 Susac syndrome patients and 15 multiple sclerosis patients.

The study at large found these results: The number of individuals in the TCR sequencing and HLA analysis was acknowledged as relatively small.

RNA was extracted using the RNeasy kit, and roughly 0.5 to 1 ug of the RNA was reverse transcribed with random hexamers. TCR beta CDR3 regions were amplified with the immunoSEQ multiplex PCR assay covering 54 Vbeta and 13 Jbeta segments. PCR amplification bias was corrected by using a synthetic template baseline for primer optimization and computational correction. Per the original workflow: Reads were assigned to V, D and J genes according to IMGT and analyzed in immunoSEQ Analyzer, with only productive sequences retained. Clonality was computed as one minus Shannon entropy normalized by log2 of the number of productive unique sequences. For each patient and control, public and private clones were evaluated among the 100 most prevalent clones. Clones were defined as Susac-specific if absent from the healthy and MS cohorts, from around 1,100 published viral clones and from other ImmuneACCESS disease sequences. Using fastp at Q25 and MiXCR, TCRdb reprocessed the public reads and kept productive beta chains. Entries that share a CDR3 protein sequence are merged under the most common genes and DNA. For this entry, the V and J calls and clone size follow TCRdb and not the study's own pipeline. Recorded for this sample are under 150,000 distinct CDR3 sequences; around 91% of them occurred a single time. The ten largest make up about 0.23% of the sample.

High-throughput TCR beta sequencing profiled peripheral blood CD8+ and CD4+ T cells from healthy donors, Susac syndrome patients and multiple sclerosis patients. Multiple sclerosis controls were treatment-naive patients with stable or active relapsing-remitting disease fulfilling revised McDonald criteria. CD8+ TEMRA cells were enriched by FACS, while bulk CD8+ and CD4+ T cells were purified by magnetic negative isolation. Blood was drawn into EDTA tubes, processed within 24 hours, and PBMCs were isolated by density gradient centrifugation. PBMCs intended for TCR sequencing were cryopreserved in liquid nitrogen and thawed later in a water bath at 37 degrees C. A purity of at least 90% was achieved for sorted or isolated CD4+, CD8+ and CD8+ TEMRA cells.

The receptor was derived from a human donor with multiple sclerosis. Sequencing input: CD8+ T cells from PBMCs. The chain is assembled from TRBV24-1 and TRBJ2-7; 7 of the junction bases match TRBD1. The CDR3 loop reads CATSDWTGKGEQYF. The base sequence is TGTGCCACCAGTGATTGGACAGGAAAGGGCGAGCAGTACTTC.